The next 26 T cell receptor beta chains were all read from a single sample in a study of blood T cells in healthy people across ages. Sample-barcoded 5' priming and a J-beta primer mix drove a second PCR of roughly 6 to 12 cycles. TCRdb fed the 5' RACE reads into MiXCR, producing one record per CDR3 protein. This sample has about 800,000 distinct CDR3 sequences; approximately 25% occur once, and the top ten carry around 3.6%. These same data were also listed under a study on T cells of mothers and their children.

The source material was blood. The receptors originated from a boy aged 10-17 years in good health.

A word on this clonotype: Relative to the germline gene, one junction end is altered; a read error may explain this. The gene calls are TRBV9 and TRBJ2-7, with D tentatively TRBD2 (5 bases). Looked up from germline, CDR1 is SGDLS and CDR2 is YYNGEE. The CDR3 sequence is 13 residues long. CDR3 sequence reads: CASSDLLGGEQSF. In DNA form, the CDR3 reads TGTGCCAGCAGCGACTTACTAGGAGGCGAGCAGTCCTTC.

This rearrangement joins TRBV6-2 or TRBV6-3 to TRBJ2-7; D might be TRBD1 or TRBD2, each matching 5 bases. The V end was cut by 6 bases, the J end by 13 bases, with 22 bases between. The CDR3 loop spans 13 amino acids. Germline V gives CDR1 MNHEY, CDR2 SVGEGT. The CDR3: CASRIDGAAGPYF. The DNA for the CDR3 is TGTGCCAGCAGGATCGACGGGGCTGCAGGGCCTTACTTC.

This clonotype was detected only a few times. The chain combines TRBV18 with TRBJ2-1; no firm D call. The germline V gene encodes CDR1 KGHSH and CDR2 LQKENI. Trimming left V 3 bases short and J 1 base short, with 7 bases between. The CDR3 has 14 amino acids. CDR3 sequence reads: CASSPEFSYNEQFF. CDR3 DNA sequence: TGTGCCAGCTCACCGGAGTTTTCCTACAATGAGCAGTTCTTC.

Here the CDR3 DNA reads TGTGCCAGCGAACAGTTCAACTACGAGCAGTACTTC. Translating it yields CASEQFNYEQYF. V usage is TRBV2 and J usage is TRBJ2-5, with unresolved D. The last part of the DNA fits TRBJ2-7 better; the J call may be wrong. Germline CDR1 SNHLY, CDR2 FYNNEI. The CDR3 length is 12 residues.

This clonotype was observed a few times. The CDR3 does not close with the conserved phenylalanine or tryptophan, likely indicating a read error. The CDR3 coding sequence is TGTGCCAGCGGAAGGGCTCCGTTATCCTTCGAGCAGTACCTC. This codes for CASGRAPLSFEQYL. V and J are TRBV3-1 and TRBJ2-7, with no clear D. CDR3 length equals 14 residues. CDR1 is LGHDT, CDR2 YNNKEL, per germline (reference sequence).

The V call is TRBV7-2, the J call TRBJ2-1; D not certain. The J call may be faulty, since TRBJ2-7 better matches the DNA end. Germline V CDR1 and CDR2: SGHTA, FQGNSA. CDR3 length equals 13 residues. Here the CDR3 DNA reads TGTGCCAGCAGCGTAATGAGCTCCTACGAGCAGTACTTC. Its protein product is CASSVMSSYEQYF.

This chain connects TRBV30 to TRBJ1-1, with no clear D. Germline V gene data show CDR1 as GTSNPN and CDR2 as SVGIG (reference sequence). Trimming removed 5 bases from V and 11 bases from J, with 12 bases in between. CDR3 length equals 10 residues. DNA of the CDR3: TGTGCCTGGGTGACCTCCGTGGCTTTCTTT. This gives the protein CAWVTSVAFF.

The V gene is TRBV10-3, the J gene TRBJ1-2; D not resolved. The CDR3 spans 13 residues. Trimming shortened V by 7 bases and J by 4 bases, and 13 bases separated the two germline ends. From germline, CDR1 is ENHRY and CDR2 SYGVKD. CDR3 sequence (DNA): TGTGCCATCACGTCGGATTTCGGCTATGGCTACACCTTC. It specifies CAITSDFGYGYTF.

This clonotype was observed many times. The V gene is TRBV27, the J gene TRBJ2-7; 8 bases are a match to TRBD2. This CDR3 spans 16 amino acids. Germline loops: CDR1 MNHEY, CDR2 SMNVEV (reference sequence). V dropped 3 bases and J dropped 2; count of bases not matched to a gene: 9. The CDR3 coding sequence is TGTGCCAGCAGTTTCCAAGCGGGGGCTACCCCCTACGAGCAGTACTTC. Translating it yields CASSFQAGATPYEQYF.

This clonotype showed up just a few times. J is TRBJ1-4 and V is TRBV7-9; the D is unclear. The V end lost 4 bases, the J end lost 0 bases, and 15 bases lay between the germline ends. The CDR3 length is 17 residues. Germline V gives CDR1 SEHNR, CDR2 FQNEAQ (reference sequence). DNA for the CDR3: TGTGCCAGCAGCTCCTTGGAATCGACCTCAACTAATGAAAAACTGTTTTTT. Translating gives CASSSLESTSTNEKLFF.

This clonotype has only a few counts. The rearrangement joins TRBV20-1 to TRBJ1-4; perhaps TRBD1 as D (6 bases). V lost 5 bases and J 5 bases, leaving 12 bases between the germline ends. Germline lookup yields CDR1 DFQATT and CDR2 SNEGSKA (reference sequence). The CDR3 runs to 13 residues. The DNA of the CDR3 is TGCAGTGCTGGACAGTTAGGGAATGAAAAACTGTTTTTT. It is translated as CSAGQLGNEKLFF.

This chain uses TRBV7-2 with TRBJ2-5; 11 nucleotides match TRBD2. V dropped 5 bases and J dropped 2; count of bases not matched to a gene: 10. Germline-derived CDR1 and CDR2 are SGHTA and FQGNSA. This CDR3 has 17 amino acids. The CDR3 sequence: CASSPGTSGPYQETQYF. The CDR3 DNA reads TGTGCCAGCAGCCCAGGGACTAGCGGTCCCTATCAAGAGACCCAGTACTTC.

There are a few counts of this clonotype. The rearrangement links TRBV7-9 to TRBJ2-7; no clear D gene. Looked up from germline, CDR1 is SEHNR and CDR2 is FQNEAQ (reference sequence). CDR3 length equals 15 residues. Trimming shortened V by 1 base and J by 5 bases, and 15 bases separated the two germline ends. Written as DNA, the CDR3 is TGTGCCAGCAGCTTAGGCGGCCTGACTGGCCACGAGCAGTACTTC. It is translated as CASSLGGLTGHEQYF.

V is TRBV27 and J is TRBJ1-1, with 8 bases identical to TRBD1. Germline trimming cut 8 bases from V and 3 bases from J; bases unmatched to any gene: 5. This CDR3 region has 13 residues. Germline-derived CDR1 and CDR2 are MNHEY and SMNVEV (reference sequence). The CDR3: CASYGQGYTEAFF. In DNA, the CDR3 is TGTGCCAGCTACGGACAGGGCTACACTGAAGCTTTCTTT.

This chain uses TRBV6-5 with TRBJ2-7, with D perhaps TRBD1 (6 bases). V shed 8 bases and J shed 1 base, with 15 bases lying between them. From germline, CDR1 is MNHEY and CDR2 SVGAGI. CDR3 size: 14 residues. CDR3 residues: CASLPGQLSYEQYF. Here the CDR3 DNA reads TGTGCCAGCCTACCGGGACAACTATCCTACGAGCAGTACTTC.

The chain uses TRBV20-1 and TRBJ2-1; a weak D match, TRBD1 (5 bases). The DNA matches TRBJ2-7 better at its end, which makes the J call doubtful. Germline lookup yields CDR1 DFQATT and CDR2 SNEGSKA (reference sequence). There are 20 residues in the CDR3. In DNA, the CDR3 is TGCAGTGCTCTAGACGCACCTCCACTTAAAGGGGCTCTGTTCTCCTACGAGCAGTACTTC. Amino acid sequence: CSALDAPPLKGALFSYEQYF.

The table lists this clonotype with a few counts. The rearrangement uses TRBV6-2 or TRBV6-3 and TRBJ2-7; TRBD2 might be the D (6 bases). The CDR3 is made up of 16 amino acids. Germline V CDR1 and CDR2: MNHEY, SVGEGT. Trimming stripped 0 bases from V and 2 bases from J, with 14 bases between. As DNA, the CDR3 is TGTGCCAGCAGTTACTCTTTACGGGAGCCGACCTACGAGCAGTACTTC. Translation gives CASSYSLREPTYEQYF.

This clonotype was counted between two and nine times. CDR3: CASSHTSGGHPTDTQYF. CDR3 nucleotides: TGCGCCAGCAGCCACACCAGCGGGGGGCACCCCACAGATACGCAGTATTTT. The gene calls are TRBV4-3 and TRBJ2-3; 9 nucleotides line up with TRBD2. The CDR3 is 17 amino acids. Germline lookup yields CDR1 LGHNA and CDR2 YSLEER. With 3 bases clipped from V and 2 bases from J, the junction kept 9 bases outside the gene matches.

The chain employs TRBV6-2 or TRBV6-3 and TRBJ2-5; the match to TRBD2 covers 12 bases. CDR3 size: 16 residues. V was pared by 0 bases and J by 6 bases, with 5 bases of the junction left unmatched. CDR1 MNHEY and CDR2 SVGEGT come from the germline V gene. CDR3 region: CASSYSTSGSRKTQYF. CDR3 coding DNA: TGTGCCAGCAGTTACTCGACTAGCGGGAGTAGGAAGACCCAGTACTTC.

This clonotype was seen more than once but under ten times. The chain employs TRBV29-1 and TRBJ1-5; D gene ambiguous. CDR1 is SQVTM and CDR2 is ANQGSEA in the germline V gene. V lost 8 bases, J lost 2 bases, and 22 bases lay in between. This CDR3 region has 16 residues. The DNA of the CDR3 is TGCAGCCCCTGTGACCGGGCCGGAACGGGCAATCAGCCCCAGCATTTT. This encodes CSPCDRAGTGNQPQHF.

For the CDR3, the DNA is TGTGCCATCAGGGGGACTAGCGGGGCCGACACAGATACGCAGTATTTT. It specifies CAIRGTSGADTDTQYF. The V and J genes are TRBV10-3 and TRBJ2-3, with 13 bases lining up with TRBD2. Germline CDR1 ENHRY, CDR2 SYGVKD. J lost 2 bases, V lost 6 bases, and 5 bases had no gene match. CDR3 length equals 16 residues.

V gene TRBV20-1 combines with J gene TRBJ2-5, with 7 bases that match TRBD1. The assigned J gene may be wrong: the sequence end matches TRBJ2-7 better. Germline V gives CDR1 DFQATT, CDR2 SNEGSKA (reference sequence). This CDR3 has 13 residues. In nucleotides, the CDR3 is TGCAGTGCTACCCGGGACAGACCCTACGAGCAGTACTTC. Translation gives CSATRDRPYEQYF.

This chain connects TRBV20-1 to TRBJ1-1; unclear D gene. CDR1 is DFQATT and CDR2 is SNEGSKA in the germline V gene (reference sequence). Trimming stripped 6 bases from V and 5 bases from J, with 16 bases between. The CDR3 is 13 residues long. CDR3 sequence: CSALRDRRTEAFF. DNA of the CDR3: TGCAGTGCCCTGAGAGACCGGCGGACTGAAGCTTTCTTT.

The chain combines TRBV7-2 with TRBJ1-6; D is ambiguous. The CDR3 is 13 amino acids. Trimming cost V 3 bases and J 7 bases, with 7 bases left between them. Germline V gene data show CDR1 as SGHTA and CDR2 as FQGNSA. CDR3 region: CASSFERNSPLHF. The CDR3 DNA sequence: TGTGCCAGCAGCTTCGAGAGAAATTCACCCCTCCACTTT.

The chain links TRBV7-2 to TRBJ1-6; 7 nucleotides agree with TRBD1. The CDR3 spans 15 residues. V was pared by 0 bases and J by 10 bases, with 6 bases of the junction left unmatched. Germline-derived CDR1 and CDR2 are SGHTA and FQGNSA. For the CDR3, the DNA is TGTGCCAGCAGCTTAGCAGGGGGCTCCAGATCACCCCTCCACTTT. This translates into CASSLAGGSRSPLHF. The entire variable domain, with the rest obtained from reference TRBV7-2 and TRBJ1-6, is as follows: GAGVSQSPSNKVTEKGKDVELRCDPISGHTALYWYRQSLGQGLEFLIYFQGNSAPDKSGLPSDRFSAERTGGSVSTLTIQRTQQEDSAVYLCASSLAGGSRSPLHFGNGTRLTVT.

The rearrangement joins TRBV7-9 to TRBJ2-3; D not certain. V dropped 3 bases and J dropped 2 bases, with 12 bases sitting between them. The length of the CDR3 is 15 residues. Per germline, CDR1 SEHNR and CDR2 FQNEAQ (reference sequence). CDR3 nucleotide sequence: TGTGCCAGCAGCTTGATCGGGCAGTCCACAGATACGCAGTATTTT. The encoded protein is CASSLIGQSTDTQYF.